This is a list of T cell receptor beta chains from one sample in a study of response to subunit inactivated influenza vaccine. One entry per CDR3 protein results from TCRdb running MiXCR on the RT-PCR reads. The data show around 570,000 distinct CDR3 sequences, roughly 10% seen once. The sample was also linked to a second study, of T cells expressing NK-cell markers.

Sequenced material: PBMCs from blood, taken on the day of vaccination. All receptors derive from a man between 45 and 60 years old who received an inactivated influenza vaccine. Each CDR3 is given with its conserved first and last residue. Each record gives: clone size, J gene, D gene, V gene, CDR3 protein, CDR3 DNA. A D gene is named only where the DNA matches it firmly. The size field is filled for only some rows; it gives once, few, many or a size class.

>many|TRBJ2-3|NA|TRBV19
CASSGDRRRDTQYF
TGTGCCAGTAGTGGAGACAGGAGGAGAGATACGCAGTATTTT
>many|TRBJ2-7|NA|TRBV12-3/TRBV12-4
CASSWGASYEQYF
TGTGCCAGCAGTTGGGGAGCCTCCTACGAGCAGTACTTC
>few|TRBJ2-1|TRBD2|TRBV9
CASSVGLADYNEQFF
TGTGCCAGCAGTGTCGGACTAGCGGATTACAATGAGCAGTTCTTC
>many|TRBJ1-2|TRBD1|TRBV12-3/TRBV12-4
CASSKGQSYYGYTF
TGTGCCAGCAGCAAGGGACAGAGCTACTATGGCTACACCTTC
>few|TRBJ2-3|TRBD2|TRBV4-2
CASSHRPGLAGEGDTQYF
TGTGCCAGCAGCCACAGGCCGGGACTAGCGGGAGAAGGAGATACGCAGTATTTT
>NA|TRBJ2-7|NA|TRBV11-2
CASSLAAGDEQYF
TGTGCCAGCAGCTTAGCGGCAGGGGACGAGCAGTACTTC
>few|TRBJ1-5|NA|TRBV5-8
CASSVGSSNQPQHF
TGTGCCAGCAGTGTGGGGAGTAGCAATCAGCCCCAGCATTTT
>NA|TRBJ1-3|NA|TRBV19
CASSTKPGPSKGNTIYF
TGTGCCAGTAGTACAAAGCCGGGACCATCCAAGGGCAACACCATATATTTT
>NA|TRBJ2-5|TRBD1|TRBV29-1
CSAGTVMEETQYF
TGCAGCGCCGGGACAGTCATGGAAGAGACCCAGTACTTC
>NA|TRBJ2-7|NA|TRBV5-1
CASSLASEYYEQYF
TGCGCCAGCAGCTTGGCCTCGGAATACTACGAGCAGTACTTC
>few|TRBJ2-2|NA|TRBV5-1
CASSPQGTWAGELFF
TGCGCCAGCAGCCCCCAGGGAACGTGGGCCGGGGAGCTGTTTTTT
>NA|TRBJ1-1|NA|TRBV6-2/TRBV6-3
CASSYSRVPIKNTEAFF
TGTGCCAGCAGTTACTCCCGGGTTCCAATTAAGAACACTGAAGCTTTCTTT
>NA|TRBJ2-7|NA|TRBV12-3/TRBV12-4
CASSFQGRDYEQYF
TGTGCCAGCAGTTTTCAGGGAAGGGACTACGAGCAGTACTTC
>few|TRBJ2-1|TRBD2|TRBV3-1
CASTTLPSSGRVVGEQFF
TGTGCCAGCACGACTCTTCCTTCTAGCGGGAGGGTCGTGGGTGAGCAGTTCTTC
>NA|TRBJ2-1|NA|TRBV28
CASNDRGLLLAGYNEQFF
TGTGCCAGCAACGACAGGGGTCTTTTACTAGCGGGTTACAATGAGCAGTTCTTC
>many|TRBJ2-3|NA|TRBV18
CASSSTSGTDTQYF
TGTGCCAGCTCATCGACCTCCGGCACAGATACGCAGTATTTT
>few|TRBJ2-4|NA|TRBV10-3
CAISELDGFKNIQYF
TGTGCCATCAGTGAGCTCGACGGGTTCAAAAACATTCAGTACTTC
>NA|TRBJ2-7|NA|TRBV12-3/TRBV12-4
CASSHGSRYEQYF
TGTGCCAGCAGTCACGGGTCCCGCTACGAGCAGTACTTC
>few|TRBJ2-2|NA|TRBV12-5
CASGWTSTGELFF
TGTGCTAGTGGTTGGACGTCCACCGGGGAGCTGTTTTTT
>many|TRBJ2-7|NA|TRBV28
CASVHSGTPLEQYF
TGTGCCAGCGTCCATTCGGGGACCCCTCTCGAGCAGTACTTC
>NA|TRBJ2-7|NA|TRBV10-3
CAISESHPSYEQYF
TGTGCCATCAGTGAGTCCCACCCATCCTACGAGCAGTACTTC
>NA|TRBJ1-3|NA|TRBV12-3/TRBV12-4
CASRYRVYSGNTIYF
TGTGCCAGCAGATACCGGGTGTACTCTGGAAACACCATATATTTT
>NA|TRBJ1-2|NA|TRBV4-2
CASSRNLMEGYTF
TGTGCCAGCAGCCGCAATCTAATGGAGGGATACACCTTC
>few|TRBJ1-4|NA|TRBV20-1
CSARDGQRTTNEKLFF
TGCAGTGCTAGGGACGGACAGAGAACAACTAATGAAAAACTGTTTTTT
>few|TRBJ2-7|TRBD2|TRBV9
CASSVGEGEIYEQYF
TGTGCCAGCAGCGTAGGGGAGGGAGAGATCTACGAGCAGTACTTC
>few|TRBJ2-1|TRBD2|TRBV28
CASSLGLAGKDEQFF
TGTGCCAGCAGTTTGGGACTAGCGGGGAAGGATGAGCAGTTCTTC
>few|TRBJ1-1|NA|TRBV29-1
CSVEEQMNTEAFF
TGCAGCGTTGAGGAACAGATGAACACTGAAGCTTTCTTT
>NA|TRBJ2-1|NA|TRBV29-1
CSVVQLNEQFF
TGCAGCGTTGTACAGCTCAATGAGCAGTTCTTC
>NA|TRBJ1-6|NA|TRBV7-2
CASSPQGGGGSPLHF
TGTGCCAGCAGCCCACAGGGTGGAGGGGGTTCACCCCTCCACTTT
>NA|TRBJ2-5|NA|TRBV7-9
CASSPTPSPFQETQYF
TGTGCCAGCAGCCCGACTCCATCTCCCTTCCAAGAGACCCAGTACTTC
>NA|TRBJ2-7|NA|TRBV6-2/TRBV6-3
CASRRSYEQYF
TGTGCCAGCAGGCGTTCCTACGAGCAGTACTTC
>many|TRBJ2-5|NA|TRBV5-1
CASSLTSRQQETQYF
TGCGCCAGCAGCTTGACGTCGAGACAGCAAGAGACCCAGTACTTC
>few|TRBJ2-4|NA|TRBV29-1
CSVETGAKNIQYF
TGCAGCGTTGAAACAGGGGCCAAAAACATTCAGTACTTC
>few|TRBJ2-7|NA|TRBV7-9
CASSWGNYEQYF
TGTGCCAGCAGCTGGGGGAACTACGAGCAGTACTTC
>many|TRBJ2-7|TRBD1|TRBV29-1
CSAGGGQGSEQYF
TGCAGCGCCGGTGGGGGACAGGGCTCCGAGCAGTACTTC
>few|TRBJ1-5|TRBD1|TRBV4-1
CASSLGTAYSNQPQHF
TGCGCCAGCAGCCTGGGGACAGCTTATAGCAATCAGCCCCAGCATTTT
>many|TRBJ2-1|TRBD2|TRBV6-1
CASRPKRGSYNEQFF
TGTGCCAGCAGACCTAAGCGGGGGTCCTACAATGAGCAGTTCTTC